The entry below describes one TCR beta chain. Its antigen is unknown. There are no base qualities to consult, and no much larger clone falls within one base. The immunoSEQ Assay, a bias-controlled multiplex PCR, was used to amplify TCRbeta CDR3 regions from genomic DNA. Per the authors' processing: The number of nucleated cells in each sample was estimated from the amplification of reference gene primers within the assay. Sequence reads were collapsed and filtered to measure the absolute abundance of every unique TCRbeta CDR3 rearrangement. For each sample, productive Simpson clonality was calculated as the square root of Simpson's diversity index over productive rearrangements. TCRdb holds this immuneACCESS table with in-frame rearrangements only. Some clones are missing; in checked studies, unresolved V genes explain under half, and the rest has no known cause. That table is the source of V, J and clone size, and D and trimming were worked out from the DNA. The sample table holds fewer than 250,000 clones, of which approximately 86% were seen once. Of the sample, 3.5% to 4% is held by the ten largest clones.

These data come from a study of blood T cell repertoires in COVID-19 (dated by TCRdb to the early 2020s). Describing the broader study: The collaborator samples originated in the United States, Italy and Spain and spanned the acute and convalescent phases of COVID-19. The prospective study material was composed of cDNA or gDNA derived from T cells, B-cell-depleted T cells, or PBMCs. Samples were obtained from the ongoing ImmuneRACE study (first 160 participants) and from 1,000 to 1,500 subjects provided by 6 global collaborators. HLA class I and class II types, where available, came from metadata supplied by the sample provider rather than from assay-based typing. Nearly every sample came with metadata listing a de-identified subject ID, COVID-19 status, age in years and sex. A freely available public database, intended as a resource for researchers studying the immune response to SARS-CoV-2, is where the repertoires were released. Deeply sampled blood TCRbeta repertoires from subjects exposed to, actively infected with, or recovered from COVID-19 were included in the dataset. Study-wide findings and limitations: How much clinical and demographic metadata was included differed by source and by participant, and the metadata was provided uncurated.

Participants in the prospective study were enrolled through a virtual design, were aged roughly 18 to 95 years, and lived in approximately 25 United States geographic areas. In the prospective study, cohorts were assigned on the basis of participant-reported clinical history obtained from a screening survey and a study questionnaire. Each participant in the prospective study had whole blood, serum and a nasopharyngeal or oropharyngeal swab collected by mobile phlebotomists. Additional blood draws and questionnaires over an approximately two-month period could optionally be provided by prospective study participants. Blood samples from the prospective study were shipped frozen or at room temperature prior to DNA extraction. V and J are trimmed by 1 base and 4 bases, and the gene matches miss 2 bases of the junction. The germline V gene encodes CDR1 LGHDT and CDR2 YNNKEL (reference sequence). Including the terminal cysteine and phenylalanine, the CDR3 comprises 14 residues. The sequence is cut down to CDR3 DNA, 42 bases in frame from base 1.

The V and J genes are TRBV3-1 (or the pseudogene TRBV3-2) and TRBJ1-2; 8 central bases correspond to TRBD1. The TCR was taken from a woman in her forties with acute COVID-19. Sequencing was carried out using PBMCs or T cells enriched from blood (not recorded which). The nucleotide sequence is TGTGCCAGCAGCCAAGCCGGGACAGGCTATGGCTACACCTTC. Translated, it reads CASSQAGTGYGYTF.